A selection of T cell receptor beta chains follows, all from one sample in a study of radiotherapy plus CTLA-4 blockade in lung cancer. Clones were sequenced by immunoSEQ multiplex PCR, and TCRdb holds only the in-frame ones, with some missing. The repertoire has about 120,000 clones, around 89% of them found once; the top ten carry approximately 7%. Specimen: peripheral blood, collected from a patient treated with radiotherapy plus ipilimumab. The receptors shown here come from a human donor with non-small cell lung cancer that progressed on radiotherapy plus ipilimumab. The CDR3 runs from the conserved cysteine through the conserved F or W. Fields, in order: CDR3 protein, CDR3 DNA, J gene, clone size, D gene, V gene. D genes are given only for firm matches. Where a row states a size, it is once, few, many or the class of an expanded clone; other rows omit it.

CDR3aa: CASSQAAAGYTF
CDR3nt: TGCGCCAGCAGCCAAGCGGCAGCAGGCTACACCTTC
j_gene: TRBJ1-2
abundance: NA
d_gene: NA
v_gene: TRBV4-1

CDR3aa: CASSFFAGLTYNEQFF
CDR3nt: TGTGCCAGCAGCTTTTTTGCGGGTCTTACCTACAATGAGCAGTTCTTC
j_gene: TRBJ2-1
abundance: NA
d_gene: NA
v_gene: TRBV7-8

CDR3aa: CAISAQRATGPTGAFF
CDR3nt: TGTGCCATCAGTGCCCAACGGGCGACAGGGCCTACTGGGGCTTTCTTT
j_gene: TRBJ1-1
abundance: NA
d_gene: TRBD1
v_gene: TRBV10-3

CDR3aa: CASSTLSAGELFF
CDR3nt: TGTGCCAGCAGTACCCTCAGTGCCGGGGAGCTGTTTTTT
j_gene: TRBJ2-2
abundance: NA
d_gene: NA
v_gene: TRBV5-4

CDR3aa: CASSAGQGQLNGYTF
CDR3nt: TGTGCCAGTAGTGCCGGACAGGGCCAACTTAATGGCTACACCTTC
j_gene: TRBJ1-2
abundance: NA
d_gene: TRBD1
v_gene: TRBV19

CDR3aa: CASSPELAGADTQYF
CDR3nt: TGTGCCAGCTCACCAGAGCTAGCGGGAGCAGATACGCAGTATTTT
j_gene: TRBJ2-3
abundance: NA
d_gene: TRBD2
v_gene: TRBV18

CDR3aa: CASSEYKDPEAFF
CDR3nt: TGTGCCAGCAGTGAATACAAGGACCCTGAAGCTTTCTTT
j_gene: TRBJ1-1
abundance: NA
d_gene: NA
v_gene: TRBV25-1

CDR3aa: CASSLGTAYYEQYF
CDR3nt: TGTGCCAGCAGCTTGGGGACAGCCTACTACGAGCAGTACTTC
j_gene: TRBJ2-7
abundance: NA
d_gene: TRBD1
v_gene: TRBV7-8

CDR3aa: CASSLAHPFLAGVGNEQFF
CDR3nt: TGTGCCAGCAGCTTAGCGCATCCTTTCCTAGCGGGAGTGGGCAATGAGCAGTTCTTC
j_gene: TRBJ2-1
abundance: NA
d_gene: TRBD2
v_gene: TRBV7-6

CDR3aa: CASSLEKGRETQYF
CDR3nt: TGCGCCAGCAGCTTGGAAAAGGGCAGAGAGACCCAGTACTTC
j_gene: TRBJ2-5
abundance: NA
d_gene: NA
v_gene: TRBV5-1

CDR3aa: CAWSRGKGYTF
CDR3nt: TGTGCCTGGAGCCGGGGGAAAGGCTACACCTTC
j_gene: TRBJ1-2
abundance: NA
d_gene: NA
v_gene: TRBV30

CDR3aa: CASSIDPRRNTEAFF
CDR3nt: TGTGCCAGTAGTATAGACCCCCGTCGGAACACTGAAGCTTTCTTT
j_gene: TRBJ1-1
abundance: NA
d_gene: NA
v_gene: TRBV19

CDR3aa: CASSSLGSTQYF
CDR3nt: TGTGCCAGCAGTTCCCTGGGTAGCACGCAGTATTTT
j_gene: TRBJ2-3
abundance: NA
d_gene: NA
v_gene: TRBV27

CDR3aa: CSGKAGPETQYF
CDR3nt: TGCAGCGGTAAAGCGGGACCAGAGACCCAGTACTTC
j_gene: TRBJ2-5
abundance: NA
d_gene: TRBD2
v_gene: TRBV29-1

CDR3aa: CASRNQGYTEAFF
CDR3nt: TGTGCCAGTAGAAACCAGGGTTACACTGAAGCTTTCTTT
j_gene: TRBJ1-1
abundance: NA
d_gene: NA
v_gene: TRBV19

CDR3aa: CASSSQGNTEAFF
CDR3nt: TGTGCCAGCAGCTCCCAGGGGAACACTGAAGCTTTCTTT
j_gene: TRBJ1-1
abundance: NA
d_gene: NA
v_gene: TRBV11-1

CDR3aa: CASSQESVYEQYF
CDR3nt: TGTGCCAGCAGCCAAGAGTCCGTCTACGAGCAGTACTTC
j_gene: TRBJ2-7
abundance: NA
d_gene: NA
v_gene: TRBV4-2

CDR3aa: CASSLALGNTGELFF
CDR3nt: TGCGCCAGCAGCTTGGCTCTAGGGAACACCGGGGAGCTGTTTTTT
j_gene: TRBJ2-2
abundance: NA
d_gene: NA
v_gene: TRBV5-1

CDR3aa: CASSKWRERSGNTIYF
CDR3nt: TGTGCCAGCAGCAAATGGAGGGAACGCTCTGGAAACACCATATATTTT
j_gene: TRBJ1-3
abundance: NA
d_gene: NA
v_gene: TRBV21-1

CDR3aa: CASSIFGLATNEKLFF
CDR3nt: TGTGCCAGTAGTATTTTCGGTTTGGCAACTAATGAAAAACTGTTTTTT
j_gene: TRBJ1-4
abundance: NA
d_gene: NA
v_gene: TRBV19

CDR3aa: CASSLDGTGYGYTF
CDR3nt: TGCGCCAGCAGCTTGGACGGGACAGGGTATGGCTACACCTTC
j_gene: TRBJ1-2
abundance: NA
d_gene: TRBD1
v_gene: TRBV5-1

CDR3aa: CASSPSRWGEAFF
CDR3nt: TGTGCCAGCAGCCCATCGAGGTGGGGTGAAGCTTTCTTT
j_gene: TRBJ1-1
abundance: NA
d_gene: NA
v_gene: TRBV11-3

CDR3aa: CASSHYNSPLVDTGELFF
CDR3nt: TGTGCCAGCAGCCATTACAACAGCCCCCTCGTAGACACCGGGGAGCTGTTTTTT
j_gene: TRBJ2-2
abundance: NA
d_gene: NA
v_gene: TRBV9

CDR3aa: CASSLEYWNNEQFF
CDR3nt: TGCGCCAGCAGCTTGGAATACTGGAATAATGAGCAGTTCTTC
j_gene: TRBJ2-1
abundance: NA
d_gene: NA
v_gene: TRBV5-1

CDR3aa: CASSRGLGTEAFF
CDR3nt: TGTGCCAGCAGTCGCGGACTGGGCACTGAAGCTTTCTTT
j_gene: TRBJ1-1
abundance: NA
d_gene: NA
v_gene: TRBV27

CDR3aa: CSVGGGGRVQETQYF
CDR3nt: TGCAGCGTTGGAGGGGGCGGCAGGGTCCAAGAGACCCAGTACTTC
j_gene: TRBJ2-5
abundance: NA
d_gene: TRBD1
v_gene: TRBV29-1

CDR3aa: CASSPKWGTEGGEQYF
CDR3nt: TGTGCCAGCAGCCCGAAATGGGGGACAGAGGGTGGCGAGCAGTACTTC
j_gene: TRBJ2-7
abundance: NA
d_gene: TRBD1
v_gene: TRBV7-8

CDR3aa: CASSDIRVGNTIYF
CDR3nt: TGTGCCAGCAGTGACATTAGGGTTGGAAACACCATATATTTT
j_gene: TRBJ1-3
abundance: NA
d_gene: NA
v_gene: TRBV6-1

CDR3aa: CASSERRTGGHEKLFF
CDR3nt: TGTGCCAGCAGTGAACGCCGGACGGGGGGTCACGAAAAACTGTTTTTT
j_gene: TRBJ1-4
abundance: NA
d_gene: NA
v_gene: TRBV2

CDR3aa: CASSVGLSGSPTQETQYF
CDR3nt: TGTGCCAGCAGCGTTGGACTGTCCGGGTCCCCCACGCAAGAGACCCAGTACTTC
j_gene: TRBJ2-5
abundance: NA
d_gene: NA
v_gene: TRBV9

CDR3aa: CASSSEALRGELFF
CDR3nt: TGTGCCAGCAGCTCTGAAGCGTTAAGGGGGGAGCTGTTTTTT
j_gene: TRBJ2-2
abundance: NA
d_gene: NA
v_gene: TRBV7-6

CDR3aa: CASSSVDRVYEQYF
CDR3nt: TGTGCCAGCAGTTCCGTCGACAGGGTCTACGAGCAGTACTTC
j_gene: TRBJ2-7
abundance: NA
d_gene: TRBD1
v_gene: TRBV27

CDR3aa: CASSKERAGAFF
CDR3nt: TGTGCCAGCAGCAAAGAACGGGCGGGAGCTTTCTTT
j_gene: TRBJ1-1
abundance: NA
d_gene: NA
v_gene: TRBV11-3

CDR3aa: CASSGKRASSYNEQFF
CDR3nt: TGCGCCAGCAGTGGAAAGCGCGCGAGCTCCTACAATGAGCAGTTCTTC
j_gene: TRBJ2-1
abundance: NA
d_gene: NA
v_gene: TRBV10-2

CDR3aa: CASSSLHRTGAMGGYTF
CDR3nt: TGTGCCAGCAGCTCCCTTCATCGGACAGGGGCGATGGGTGGCTACACCTTC
j_gene: TRBJ1-2
abundance: NA
d_gene: TRBD1
v_gene: TRBV5-6

CDR3aa: CASSLSLGTEAFF
CDR3nt: TGTGCCAGCAGCTTATCCCTAGGCACTGAAGCTTTCTTT
j_gene: TRBJ1-1
abundance: NA
d_gene: NA
v_gene: TRBV7-3

CDR3aa: CASSPGLAGGSTDTQYF
CDR3nt: TGTGCCAGCAGCCCGGGACTAGCGGGAGGCAGCACAGATACGCAGTATTTT
j_gene: TRBJ2-3
abundance: NA
d_gene: TRBD2
v_gene: TRBV9

CDR3aa: CASSDGPGGTEAFF
CDR3nt: TGTGCCAGCAGTGACGGGCCAGGGGGGACTGAAGCTTTCTTT
j_gene: TRBJ1-1
abundance: NA
d_gene: TRBD1
v_gene: TRBV6-4

CDR3aa: CASSEWTGLDQPQHF
CDR3nt: TGTGCCAGCAGTGAGTGGACAGGGCTCGATCAGCCCCAGCATTTT
j_gene: TRBJ1-5
abundance: NA
d_gene: TRBD1
v_gene: TRBV6-1

CDR3aa: CASSLAAGGVGTEAFF
CDR3nt: TGTGCCAGCAGCTTGGCCGCGGGAGGAGTGGGCACTGAAGCTTTCTTT
j_gene: TRBJ1-1
abundance: NA
d_gene: NA
v_gene: TRBV5-4

CDR3aa: CASSSGPFGSGELFF
CDR3nt: TGTGCCAGCAGCTCCGGACCGTTCGGCTCCGGGGAGCTGTTTTTT
j_gene: TRBJ2-2
abundance: NA
d_gene: NA
v_gene: TRBV7-2

CDR3aa: CASESLGGRGETQYF
CDR3nt: TGTGCCAGCGAGTCTCTCGGCGGGAGAGGGGAGACCCAGTACTTC
j_gene: TRBJ2-5
abundance: NA
d_gene: TRBD2
v_gene: TRBV6-1

CDR3aa: CASRAGLADYEQYF
CDR3nt: TGCGCCAGCAGGGCAGGACTAGCGGATTACGAGCAGTACTTC
j_gene: TRBJ2-7
abundance: once
d_gene: TRBD2
v_gene: TRBV5-1

CDR3aa: CAWARASGQPQHF
CDR3nt: TGTGCCTGGGCCAGGGCTTCTGGACAGCCCCAGCATTTT
j_gene: TRBJ1-5
abundance: once
d_gene: NA
v_gene: TRBV30

CDR3aa: CASSLWGRRYNEQFF
CDR3nt: TGTGCCAGCAGCCTCTGGGGGCGAAGGTACAATGAGCAGTTCTTC
j_gene: TRBJ2-1
abundance: once
d_gene: NA
v_gene: TRBV5-6

CDR3aa: CASSPGGSGYNEQFF
CDR3nt: TGCGCCAGTTCGCCCGGGGGATCGGGCTACAATGAGCAGTTCTTC
j_gene: TRBJ2-1
abundance: NA
d_gene: NA
v_gene: TRBV5-1

CDR3aa: CASSPRRGSWAFF
CDR3nt: TGTGCCAGCAGCCCTAGGAGGGGGTCGTGGGCTTTCTTT
j_gene: TRBJ1-1
abundance: NA
d_gene: NA
v_gene: TRBV5-8

CDR3aa: CASIDTGSGANVLTF
CDR3nt: TGTGCCAGCATAGATACAGGGTCCGGGGCCAACGTCCTGACTTTC
j_gene: TRBJ2-6
abundance: NA
d_gene: NA
v_gene: TRBV6-6

CDR3aa: CASSSLAGKNTGELFF
CDR3nt: TGTGCCAGCAGCTCCCTAGCGGGGAAGAACACCGGGGAGCTGTTTTTT
j_gene: TRBJ2-2
abundance: NA
d_gene: TRBD2
v_gene: TRBV7-9

CDR3aa: CASSPKREIQNEQFF
CDR3nt: TGTGCCAGCTCACCCAAGCGGGAGATTCAAAATGAGCAGTTCTTC
j_gene: TRBJ2-1
abundance: NA
d_gene: TRBD2
v_gene: TRBV18

CDR3aa: CATSLGGGFYGYTF
CDR3nt: TGTGCCACCAGTCTAGGGGGGGGATTCTATGGCTACACCTTC
j_gene: TRBJ1-2
abundance: few
d_gene: NA
v_gene: TRBV15

CDR3aa: CASSPGPGAGSYGYTF
CDR3nt: TGTGCCAGCTCACCAGGTCCGGGGGCAGGATCCTATGGCTACACCTTC
j_gene: TRBJ1-2
abundance: NA
d_gene: NA
v_gene: TRBV18

CDR3aa: CASSLEASGTYEQYF
CDR3nt: TGTGCCAGCAGCTTAGAAGCTAGCGGGACCTACGAGCAGTACTTC
j_gene: TRBJ2-7
abundance: NA
d_gene: TRBD2
v_gene: TRBV7-6

CDR3aa: CASRLAGDAGELFF
CDR3nt: TGTGCCTCCCGGCTAGCGGGAGATGCCGGGGAGCTGTTTTTT
j_gene: TRBJ2-2
abundance: NA
d_gene: TRBD2
v_gene: TRBV7-9

CDR3aa: CISGWGASYGYTF
CDR3nt: TGCATCTCGGGGTGGGGAGCCTCGTATGGCTACACCTTC
j_gene: TRBJ1-2
abundance: NA
d_gene: NA
v_gene: TRBV29-1

CDR3aa: CASSSPSFSSYNEQFF
CDR3nt: TGTGCCAGCAGCTCCCCTAGCTTTAGTTCGTACAATGAGCAGTTCTTC
j_gene: TRBJ2-1
abundance: NA
d_gene: NA
v_gene: TRBV13

CDR3aa: CASSPKVGTFYEQYF
CDR3nt: TGTGCCAGCTCACCTAAAGTGGGGACGTTCTACGAGCAGTACTTC
j_gene: TRBJ2-7
abundance: NA
d_gene: NA
v_gene: TRBV18

CDR3aa: CASSLFGAGGNQETQYF
CDR3nt: TGTGCCAGCAGTTTATTTGGGGCAGGGGGGAATCAAGAGACCCAGTACTTC
j_gene: TRBJ2-5
abundance: NA
d_gene: NA
v_gene: TRBV27

CDR3aa: CASSRDRANYGYTF
CDR3nt: TGTGCCAGTAGTCGGGACAGAGCAAACTATGGCTACACCTTC
j_gene: TRBJ1-2
abundance: NA
d_gene: TRBD1
v_gene: TRBV19

CDR3aa: CASSYSSGNEKLFF
CDR3nt: TGTGCCAGCAGTTACTCGAGTGGAAATGAAAAACTGTTTTTT
j_gene: TRBJ1-4
abundance: NA
d_gene: NA
v_gene: TRBV6-5